This T cell receptor (beta chain) was observed in a study of blood T cell repertoires in COVID-19. The data were produced by immunoSEQ multiplex PCR, yet TCRdb's version contains in-frame clones alone and is incomplete. The table has 250,000 or so clones, approximately 83% seen once. V shed 5 bases, J shed 2 bases, and the junction held 16 bases outside the gene matches. The CDR3 length is 18 residues. Per the germline V gene, CDR1 is MNHEY and CDR2 is SMNVEV (reference sequence). The source of this sequence is a human donor in a cohort sampled during active COVID-19. The sample was peripheral blood. The rearrangement uses TRBV27 and TRBJ2-3; 7 nucleotides match TRBD1. The CDR3 bases are TGTGCCAGCAGTACCTTTAGGGACAGACTAAAACTCACAGATACGCAGTATTTT. Amino acid sequence: CASSTFRDRLKLTDTQYF.